The 27 T cell receptor beta chains listed next were all sequenced from one sample in a study of T cells in Graves' hyperthyroidism and ophthalmopathy. RNA transcripts gave rise to amplified TCR beta CDR3 regions. In the first-round RT-PCR of the TCR CDR3, the HTBI primer set was used. One entry per CDR3 protein results from TCRdb running MiXCR on the multiplex PCR reads. This table has under 600,000 distinct CDR3 sequences, approximately 16% appearing once. Sequenced material: blood. These receptors all come from a woman in her thirties or forties with Graves' ophthalmopathy.

This clonotype was seen repeatedly, ten times or more. J is TRBJ2-5 and V is TRBV20-1; 11 bases map to TRBD2. This CDR3 is 16 amino acids long. CDR1 DFQATT and CDR2 SNEGSKA come from the germline V gene (reference sequence). Losses at the gene ends were 5 bases for V and 1 base for J; bases not matched to a gene: 9. CDR3 sequence reads: CSAGRASGRTQETQYF. In DNA form, the CDR3 reads TGCAGTGCTGGACGGGCTAGCGGGAGGACCCAAGAGACCCAGTACTTC.

The chain links TRBV19 to TRBJ1-1; D uncertain. The CDR3 is 14 amino acids. Trimming left V 7 bases short and J 2 bases short, with 14 bases between. Germline CDR1 is LNHDA and CDR2 is SQIVND (reference sequence). CDR3 sequence reads: CASNMLGGNTEAFF. In DNA, the CDR3 is TGTGCCAGTAATATGCTTGGAGGCAACACTGAAGCTTTCTTT. Full variable domain (missing parts from reference TRBV19 and TRBJ1-1): DGGITQSPKYLFRKEGQNVTLSCEQNLNHDAMYWYRQDPGQGLRLIYYSQIVNDFQKGDIAEGYSVSREKKESFPLTVTSAQKNPTAFYLCASNMLGGNTEAFFGQGTRLTVV.

This clonotype occurred a few times. This may be a read error, as it is one base from a much larger clone. This rearrangement joins TRBV28 to TRBJ2-3; no reliable D call. The CDR3 spans 15 residues. Looked up from germline, CDR1 is MDHEN and CDR2 is SYDVKM. The CDR3 DNA reads TGTGCCGGCAGTTTATCTAGGCCCTTCACAGATACGCAGTATTTT. This gives the protein CAGSLSRPFTDTQYF.

The genes are TRBV19 and TRBJ2-1; 9 positions match TRBD1. In germline, CDR1 is LNHDA, CDR2 SQIVND (reference sequence). CDR3 length: 17 residues. Losses at the gene ends were 5 bases for V and 8 bases for J; bases not matched to a gene: 16. The CDR3 nucleotides are TGTGCCAGTAGTCCTGTACAGGGGGCCCCTCCTATGGATGAGCAGTTCTTC. Protein sequence: CASSPVQGAPPMDEQFF.

This clonotype came up many times. The chain has TRBV30 and TRBJ2-7; D unclear. Between the trimmed V and J ends, which lost 0 bases and 2 bases, there was a span of 14 bases. CDR1 and CDR2 from the germline V gene are GTSNPN and SVGIG (reference sequence). This CDR3 spans 15 amino acids. The CDR3 DNA is TGTGCCTGGAGTGTACATGGGAAAAACACCTACGAGCAGTACTTC. It translates to CAWSVHGKNTYEQYF. Drawing the rest from reference TRBV30 and TRBJ2-7, the complete variable domain is SQTIHQWPATLVQPVGSPLSLECTVEGTSNPNLYWYRQAAGRGLQLLFYSVGIGQISSEVPQNLSASRPQDRQFILSSKKLLLSDSGFYLCAWSVHGKNTYEQYFGPGTRLTVT.

This clonotype was seen ten or more times. The chain links TRBV12-3 or TRBV12-4 to TRBJ2-7, with D tentatively TRBD2 (5 bases). The CDR3 runs to 13 residues. The V and J ends lost 1 base and 7 bases respectively, with 11 bases between them. The DNA of the CDR3 is TGTGCCAGCAGTTTAGACGGGGTAGTGGAGCAGTACTTC. Protein product: CASSLDGVVEQYF.

This clonotype showed up many times. J is TRBJ2-1 and V is TRBV20-1; 12 bases match TRBD2. The CDR3 length is 16 residues. V gave up 5 bases and J gave up 4 bases; unmatched junction bases: 9. Germline V gene sequence: CDR1 DFQATT, CDR2 SNEGSKA (reference sequence). Written as DNA, the CDR3 is TGCAGTGCTCCAGAGAAAGGACTAGCGGGATACAATGAGCAGTTCTTC. Its translation is CSAPEKGLAGYNEQFF.

Remarks on this clonotype: This may be a read error: a much more frequent sequence differs by one nucleotide. CDR3 DNA: TGTGCCAGCAGCCAAGTGACCGCGGTTGGGTATGGCTACACCTTC. As protein: CASSQVTAVGYGYTF. The chain combines TRBV3-1 with TRBJ1-2, with D hard to call. The germline V gene has CDR1 LGHDT and CDR2 YNNKEL (reference sequence). The length of the CDR3 is 15 residues. The V end was cut by 1 base, the J end by 5 bases, with 14 bases between. The full variable domain, its missing parts supplied by reference TRBV3-1 and TRBJ1-2, is DTAVSQTPKYLVTQMGNDKSIKCEQNLGHDTMYWYKQDSKKFLKIMFSYNNKELIINETVPNRFSPKSPDKAHLNLHINSLELGDSAVYFCASSQVTAVGYGYTFGSGTRLTVV.

This clonotype was recorded once. The chain is built from TRBV28 and TRBJ2-2; D might be TRBD2 (7 bases). The CDR3 runs 15 residues. Between the trimmed V and J ends, which lost 6 bases and 6 bases, there was a span of 17 bases. Germline V gene sequence: CDR1 MDHEN, CDR2 SYDVKM. In nucleotides, the CDR3 is TGTGCCAGCAGAACCGAGGAGGGGGGGCCCGGGGAGCTGTTTTTT. Translated: CASRTEEGGPGELFF.

This clonotype was detected many times. V and J are TRBV5-1 and TRBJ2-3; D is undetermined. Germline V CDR1 and CDR2: SGHRS, YFSETQ. The CDR3 covers 13 residues. V gave up 6 bases and J gave up 4 bases, with 12 bases separating them. The DNA of the CDR3 is TGCGCCAGCACAGTGGGCGAAGCAGATACGCAGTATTTT. Amino acids: CASTVGEADTQYF.

This clonotype appeared a few times. The gene calls are TRBV15 and TRBJ2-2; 7 nucleotides align to TRBD2. The V segment lost 0 bases and the J segment 6 bases; nucleotides outside the gene matches: 13. The CDR3 extends over 18 amino acids. Germline V gene data show CDR1 as LNHNV and CDR2 as YYDKDF (reference sequence). The CDR3 here is CATSRDRGWLAVAGELFF. CDR3 sequence (DNA): TGTGCCACCAGCAGAGATCGAGGATGGCTAGCGGTTGCCGGGGAGCTGTTTTTT.

The genes are TRBV7-9 and TRBJ1-1; D possibly corresponds to TRBD1 (6 bases). In germline, CDR1 is SEHNR, CDR2 FQNEAQ (reference sequence). Trimming removed 4 bases from V and 7 bases from J, with 10 bases in between. The CDR3 length is 12 residues. For the CDR3, the DNA is TGTGCCAGCAGCTCGGGGGCAGGTGAAGCTTTCTTT. Amino acids: CASSSGAGEAFF.

The chain has TRBV19 and TRBJ2-7; 7 bases align to TRBD1. The germline V gene has CDR1 LNHDA and CDR2 SQIVND (reference sequence). V lost 5 bases, J lost 2 bases, and 15 bases stayed unmatched. The CDR3 is 17 residues long. CDR3 region: CASSHGSFGTDTYEQYF. The CDR3 coding sequence is TGTGCCAGTAGTCACGGAAGCTTCGGGACAGATACCTACGAGCAGTACTTC.

The DNA for the CDR3 is TGTGCCACTTCCGGGACAGGGGGATTCTACGAGCAGTACTTC. Translation: CATSGTGGFYEQYF. J is TRBJ2-7 and V is TRBV19; 11 nucleotides align to TRBD1. Per the germline V gene, CDR1 is LNHDA and CDR2 is SQIVND (reference sequence). This CDR3 is built from 14 residues. V lost 10 bases, J lost 3 bases, and 8 bases stayed unmatched.

Comments on this clonotype: A much larger clone is a single base away; this may be a read error. This sequence joins TRBV3-1 and TRBJ1-6, with 7 bases lining up with TRBD1. The junction had 10 bases not matched to a gene; V was cut back by 1 base and J by 10 bases. The CDR3 loop spans 16 amino acids. The germline gives CDR1 LGHDT, CDR2 YNNKEL (reference sequence). The CDR3 spells CASSQALPGGGSPLHF. CDR3 DNA: TGTGCCAGCAGCCAAGCTCTTCCAGGGGGGGGATCACCCCTCCACTTT.

This clonotype was picked up many times. The genes are TRBV5-1 and TRBJ2-7; D might be TRBD2 (6 bases). Germline CDR1 SGHRS, CDR2 YFSETQ. The CDR3 has 14 residues. V was shortened by 4 bases and J by 4 bases, with 15 bases between the two germline ends. The DNA of the CDR3 is TGCGCCAGCAGCCCTCCGGGACTGGGATACGAGCAGTACTTC. Translating gives CASSPPGLGYEQYF.

This clonotype was counted a few times. The chain carries TRBV28 and TRBJ2-1; the D gene is possibly TRBD1 (6 bases). CDR1 MDHEN and CDR2 SYDVKM come from the germline V gene. V lost 4 bases and J 2 bases, leaving 12 bases between the germline ends. This CDR3 has 15 amino acids. CDR3 in DNA: TGTGCCAGCAGTTCAGGACAGCCTCCCTACAATGAGCAGTTCTTC. Amino acids: CASSSGQPPYNEQFF.

On this clonotype itself: With a much larger clone just one base away, this may be a read error. This chain uses TRBV9 with TRBJ1-3; the match to TRBD1 covers 7 bases. This CDR3 contains 15 residues. The V gene's germline CDR1 is SGDLS and CDR2 YYNGEE. CDR3 in DNA: TGTGCCAGCAGCAAATCGACAGGGTCTGGAAGCACCATATATTTT. Its translation: CASSKSTGSGSTIYF.

This clonotype was recorded a few times. V gene TRBV30 combines with J gene TRBJ1-6; unclear D gene. Trimming left V 0 bases short and J 5 bases short, with 11 bases between. CDR3 length equals 15 residues. CDR1 and CDR2 from the germline V gene are GTSNPN and SVGIG (reference sequence). The CDR3 coding sequence is TGTGCCTGGAGTGTAGGGCAGATAGATAATTCACCCCTCCACTTT. Residues: CAWSVGQIDNSPLHF.

In DNA, the CDR3 is TGTGCCAGCAGCCCACGAGGGGGGGCCAACGTCCTGACTTTC. This translates into CASSPRGGANVLTF. This rearrangement joins TRBV11-3 to TRBJ2-6; weak D call: TRBD2 (5 bases). The length of the CDR3 is 14 residues. V was clipped by 5 bases and J by 4 bases, with 9 bases between them. The germline V gene encodes CDR1 SGHNT and CDR2 YENEEA.

A remark on this clonotype: A much larger clone lies one base from this, so it may be a read error. This sequence joins TRBV2 and TRBJ2-1; D is possibly TRBD2 (5 bases). The CDR3 runs 13 residues. The V gene lost 2 bases and the J gene lost 6 bases, with 8 bases spanning the gap. Germline V CDR1 and CDR2: SNHLY, FYNNEI. The CDR3 DNA reads as TGTGCCAGCAGTGAAACTAGAGGCAATGAGCAGTTCTTC. This sequence encodes CASSETRGNEQFF.

This clonotype came up a few times. The chain links TRBV6-1 to TRBJ1-5; D possibly corresponds to TRBD1 (5 bases). The CDR3 covers 13 residues. V lost 8 bases and J lost 3, with 11 bases in between. Germline CDR1 reads MNHNS; CDR2 reads SASEGT. The CDR3 spells CASPQDFNQPQHF. For the CDR3, the DNA is TGTGCCAGCCCACAGGATTTCAATCAGCCCCAGCATTTT.

This clonotype came up a few times. The chain uses TRBV5-1 and TRBJ2-2; 10 bases are shared with TRBD2. The V gene's germline CDR1 is SGHRS and CDR2 YFSETQ. The V gene end was trimmed by 2 bases and the J gene end by 4 bases; junction bases not matched to a gene: 5. The CDR3 has 16 amino acids. In DNA form, the CDR3 reads TGCGCCAGCAGCTTTGAACTAGCGGGATCCACCGGGGAGCTGTTTTTT. Amino acids: CASSFELAGSTGELFF.

The chain joins TRBV30 to TRBJ2-1; D unclear. This CDR3 comprises 18 residues. Germline-derived CDR1 and CDR2 are GTSNPN and SVGIG (reference sequence). With 0 bases removed from V and 0 bases from J, the gap between germline ends came to 18 bases. CDR3: CAWSVLGHSPSSYNEQFF. The CDR3 DNA reads TGTGCCTGGAGTGTACTTGGTCACTCTCCGAGCTCCTACAATGAGCAGTTCTTC.

This clonotype appeared a few times. The chain links TRBV30 to TRBJ2-1; D not resolved. The CDR3 contains 11 residues. The V end was cut by 4 bases, the J end by 3 bases, with 4 bases between. Germline V gives CDR1 GTSNPN, CDR2 SVGIG (reference sequence). Here the CDR3 DNA reads TGTGCCTGGATAAGCTACAATGAGCAGTTCTTC. Translated, it gives CAWISYNEQFF.

This clonotype came up many times. The chain uses TRBV12-3 or TRBV12-4 and TRBJ2-3, with D possibly TRBD1 on 5 matching bases. Deletions cut 9 bases from V and 3 bases from J, with 19 bases between. This CDR3 is 15 amino acids long. This CDR3 reads CASTSWQGRTDTQYF. Written as DNA, the CDR3 is TGTGCCAGTACCTCTTGGCAGGGAAGGACAGATACGCAGTATTTT.

This clonotype was detected many times. J is TRBJ1-1 and V is TRBV20-1; D possibly corresponds to TRBD1 (6 bases). Between the trimmed V and J ends, which lost 2 bases and 1 base, there was a span of 11 bases. CDR3 length: 14 residues. The germline V gene has CDR1 DFQATT and CDR2 SNEGSKA (reference sequence). The CDR3 DNA follows: TGCAGTGCTAGAACCTCAGGGGAGAACACTGAAGCTTTCTTT. This sequence encodes CSARTSGENTEAFF.